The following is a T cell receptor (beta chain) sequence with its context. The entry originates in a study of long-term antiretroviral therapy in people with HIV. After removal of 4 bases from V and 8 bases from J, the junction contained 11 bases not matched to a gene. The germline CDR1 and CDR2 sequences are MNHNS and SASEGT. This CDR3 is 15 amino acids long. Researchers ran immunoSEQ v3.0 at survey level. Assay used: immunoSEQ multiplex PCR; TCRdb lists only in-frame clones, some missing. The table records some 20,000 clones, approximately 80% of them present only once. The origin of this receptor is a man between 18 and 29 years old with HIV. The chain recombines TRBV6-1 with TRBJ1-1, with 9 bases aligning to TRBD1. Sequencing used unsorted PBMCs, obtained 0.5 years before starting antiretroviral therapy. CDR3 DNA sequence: TGTGCCAGCAGTGGCCGGGACAGGGAATTAGCCGAAGCTTTCTTT. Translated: CASSGRDRELAEAFF.